The 22 T cell receptor beta chains reported below all come from one sample, sequenced in a study of blood T cell repertoires in COVID-19. The table came from immunoSEQ multiplex PCR; TCRdb's copy has only in-frame clones and leaves some out. The table has tens of thousands of clones, around 84% seen once. Sequencing was performed on peripheral blood. The receptors were sampled from a man between 45 and 60 years old with acute or convalescent COVID-19.

The chain combines TRBV12-2 with TRBJ2-7; the DNA was not compared with TRBD2, the D call given in the table. TRBV12-2 is listed as a pseudogene. The length of the CDR3 is 15 residues. The CDR3, as DNA: TGTGCAAGTCGCTTGTGGACTAGCGGTTCGTACGAGCAGTACTTC. Amino acids: CASRLWTSGSYEQYF.

Here the CDR3 reads CASTQSQGRPSQPQHF. DNA of the CDR3: TGTGCCAGCACTCAAAGCCAGGGGCGCCCAAGTCAGCCCCAGCATTTT. J is TRBJ1-5 and V is TRBV6-6, with D maybe TRBD1 (6 bases). This CDR3 comprises 16 residues. The germline V and J ends were trimmed by 7 bases and 6 bases, with 22 bases remaining between them. Germline V gives CDR1 MNHNY, CDR2 SVGAGI (reference sequence).

The chain joins TRBV7-9 to TRBJ2-1, with 8 bases fitting TRBD2. J lost 8 bases, V lost 5 bases, and 11 bases had no gene match. Germline V gene lookup returns CDR1 SEHNR and CDR2 FQNEAQ (reference sequence). This CDR3 is built from 15 residues. The DNA of the CDR3 is TGTGCCAGCAGCCCCCCCGGGACTAGAGGGGATGAGCAGTTCTTC. Protein sequence: CASSPPGTRGDEQFF.

J is TRBJ2-7 and V is TRBV7-2; 8 bases are shared with TRBD1. Germline loops: CDR1 SGHTA, CDR2 FQGNSA. J lost 4 bases, V lost 4 bases, and 6 bases had no gene match. This CDR3 has 14 residues. For the CDR3, the DNA is TGTGCCAGCAGCTCTGGACAGGGTTTATACGAGCAGTACTTC. It encodes CASSSGQGLYEQYF.

The V gene is TRBV7-8, the J gene TRBJ1-4; 7 nucleotides align to TRBD1. J gave up 3 bases and V 5 bases, and 9 bases lay outside the gene matches. This CDR3 spans 16 amino acids. Germline lookup yields CDR1 SGHVS and CDR2 FQNEAQ. CDR3 in amino acids: CASSRRGTVSNEKLFF. Written as DNA, the CDR3 is TGTGCCAGCAGCCGACGCGGGACAGTATCTAATGAAAAACTGTTTTTT.

The gene calls are TRBV3-1 (or the pseudogene TRBV3-2) and TRBJ2-2; a weak D match, TRBD2 (5 bases). V was pared by 7 bases and J by 5 bases, with 17 bases between. The CDR3 is made up of 15 amino acids. Per the germline V gene, CDR1 is LGHDT and CDR2 is YNNKEL (reference sequence). CDR3 in amino acids: CASMSRTFVTGELFF. For the CDR3, the DNA is TGTGCCAGCATGTCCCGGACTTTCGTGACCGGGGAGCTGTTTTTT.

This sequence joins TRBV11-3 and TRBJ1-1, with 8 bases fitting TRBD1. The CDR3 covers 15 residues. V was pared by 1 base and J by 7 bases, with 8 bases of the junction left unmatched. The germline V gene has CDR1 SGHNT and CDR2 YENEEA. CDR3 sequence (DNA): TGTGCCAGCAGCTTAGGTTACCGGGACAGGAATGAAGCTTTCTTT. Its protein product is CASSLGYRDRNEAFF.

This chain joins TRBV12-3 or TRBV12-4 and TRBJ1-1; D gene unclear. V shed 3 bases and J shed 7 bases, with 9 bases lying between them. The CDR3 consists of 12 residues. CDR3 sequence (DNA): TGTGCCAGCAGTTTGGGCGCGCTTGAAGCTTTCTTT. Its translation: CASSLGALEAFF.

The rearrangement uses TRBV2 and TRBJ2-5; a possible D gene is TRBD1 (5 bases). The CDR3 consists of 13 residues. The V gene's germline CDR1 is SNHLY and CDR2 FYNNEI. The V gene lost 4 bases and the J gene lost 5 bases, with 11 bases spanning the gap. In nucleotides, the CDR3 is TGTGCCAGCAGTGTGTTAGGGGTGGAGACCCAGTACTTC. It codes for CASSVLGVETQYF.

V gene TRBV6-5 combines with J gene TRBJ2-2; 8 bases line up with TRBD1. The CDR3 length is 14 residues. V lost 6 bases and J lost 2; bases outside the gene matches: 2. Germline CDR1 is MNHEY and CDR2 is SVGAGI. In DNA form, the CDR3 reads TGTGCCAGCAGAGGACAGGGAAACACCGGGGAGCTGTTTTTT. It is translated as CASRGQGNTGELFF.

This chain's CDR3 is CASSLGGVDGYTF. The CDR3 DNA reads as TGTGCCAGCAGCTTAGGGGGAGTAGATGGCTACACCTTC. This chain joins TRBV7-9 and TRBJ1-2; D is unclear. Germline values: CDR1 SEHNR, CDR2 FQNEAQ (reference sequence). Trimming removed 1 base from V and 6 bases from J, with 9 bases in between. The CDR3 contains 13 residues.

CDR3 DNA sequence: TGTGCCACCAGTGACCCTAGCGGTTCAGGTACGCAGTATTTT. It yields the protein CATSDPSGSGTQYF. This chain connects TRBV24-1 to TRBJ2-3; 7 positions match TRBD2. J was trimmed by 8 bases and V by 4 bases; bases with no gene match: 8. CDR3 length equals 14 residues. Germline V gene lookup returns CDR1 KGHDR and CDR2 SFDVKD.

The rearrangement links TRBV3-1 (or the pseudogene TRBV3-2) to TRBJ1-1; D is uncertain. This CDR3 contains 17 residues. V was clipped by 0 bases and J by 1 base, with 15 bases between them. CDR1 is LGHDT and CDR2 is YNNKEL in the germline V gene (reference sequence). The CDR3 region is CASSQENVQPKNTEAFF. The CDR3 nucleotides read TGTGCCAGCAGCCAAGAAAATGTACAGCCCAAGAACACTGAAGCTTTCTTT.

The gene calls are TRBV7-9 and TRBJ2-6; 8 bases fit TRBD2. The CDR3 has 16 residues. Germline values: CDR1 SEHNR, CDR2 FQNEAQ (reference sequence). The junction had 6 bases not matched to a gene; V was cut back by 8 bases and J by 0 bases. In DNA, the CDR3 is TGTGCCAGCCGGGGGGGACTCCTCTCTGGGGCCAACGTCCTGACTTTC. Its protein product is CASRGGLLSGANVLTF.

This rearrangement joins TRBV7-9 to TRBJ2-4, with TRBD1 identical over 7 bases. CDR1 is SEHNR, CDR2 FQNEAQ, per germline (reference sequence). This CDR3 spans 16 amino acids. The trim removed 5 bases at V and 6 bases at J, leaving 13 bases unmatched. CDR3 DNA sequence: TGTGCCAGCAGCCCCAACCTACAGGGGAGTGGAAACATTCAGTACTTC. Encoded protein: CASSPNLQGSGNIQYF.

The CDR3 DNA reads TGTGCCAGCAGCCGAACCTGGGGACAGGGTGGCTATGGCTACACCTTC. Its translation is CASSRTWGQGGYGYTF. V is TRBV7-9 and J is TRBJ1-2; 9 nucleotides agree with TRBD1. V shed 5 bases, J shed 4 bases, and the junction held 11 bases outside the gene matches. Germline loops: CDR1 SEHNR, CDR2 FQNEAQ (reference sequence). This CDR3 contains 16 residues.

The J gene is TRBJ2-1, the V gene TRBV4-2, with a tentative D call TRBD2 (5 bases). This CDR3 has 17 residues. In germline, CDR1 is LGHNA, CDR2 YNFKEQ. The V and J ends lost 2 bases and 0 bases respectively, with 14 bases between them. This CDR3 reads CASSQTIAPSSYNEQFF. CDR3 nucleotides: TGTGCCAGCAGCCAAACAATAGCGCCGAGCTCCTACAATGAGCAGTTCTTC.

J is TRBJ2-7 and V is TRBV9, with 8 bases that match TRBD2. With V trimmed by 0 bases and J by 4 bases, 9 bases remained unmatched. This CDR3 region has 16 residues. Germline V lookup: CDR1 SGDLS, CDR2 YYNGEE. The CDR3 DNA reads TGTGCCAGCAGCGTAGACCCTACCGGGAGGGTGTACGAGCAGTACTTC. Translation: CASSVDPTGRVYEQYF. Supplemented by reference TRBV9 and TRBJ2-7, the full variable domain reads DSGVTQTPKHLITATGQRVTLRCSPRSGDLSVYWYQQSLDQGLQFLIQYYNGEERAKGNILERFSAQQFPDLHSELNLSSLELGDSALYFCASSVDPTGRVYEQYFGPGTRLTVT.

CDR3 loop: CASSFTSGGSYEQYF. Here the CDR3 DNA reads TGCGCCAGCAGCTTCACTAGCGGGGGTTCCTACGAGCAGTACTTC. This chain uses TRBV5-1 with TRBJ2-7, with 11 bases matching TRBD2. CDR1 is SGHRS and CDR2 is YFSETQ in the germline V gene. The CDR3 totals 15 residues. Trimming cost V 2 bases and J 1 base; bases outside gene matches: 2.

This chain joins TRBV30 and TRBJ2-2; the D is unclear. Trimming pared 0 bases from V and 3 bases from J, leaving 5 bases between. CDR3 length equals 13 residues. The germline gives CDR1 GTSNPN, CDR2 SVGIG (reference sequence). The CDR3 DNA is TGTGCCTGGAGTGTACTGGACACCGGGGAGCTGTTTTTT. Amino acids: CAWSVLDTGELFF.

The chain recombines TRBV2 with TRBJ2-2; D call uncertain. This CDR3 region has 13 residues. Germline CDR1 SNHLY, CDR2 FYNNEI. The V end lost 6 bases, the J end lost 5 bases, and 10 bases lay between the germline ends. CDR3 in DNA: TGTGCCAGCAGCCCCGACATTACCGGGGAGCTGTTTTTT. It yields the protein CASSPDITGELFF.

The chain is built from TRBV5-1 and TRBJ1-4, with D maybe TRBD1 (5 bases). Germline values: CDR1 SGHRS, CDR2 YFSETQ. This CDR3 has 14 amino acids. With 2 bases removed from V and 5 bases from J, the gap between germline ends came to 10 bases. CDR3 sequence: CASSLGAENEKLFF. DNA for the CDR3: TGCGCCAGCAGCTTAGGGGCAGAGAATGAAAAACTGTTTTTT.